Given below is one T cell receptor beta chain in context. This sample is drawn from a study of brain metastases from non-small cell lung cancer. Germline assignment: CDR1 SGHVS and CDR2 FQNEAQ. Trimming took 1 base from V and 3 from J, leaving 7 bases between them. The CDR3 loop spans 14 amino acids. Clones were read by immunoSEQ multiplex PCR, and TCRdb kept only the in-frame ones, dropping some. The data show several thousand clones, with more than 80% seen just once and roughly 6.5% held by the top ten. This chain joins TRBV7-8 and TRBJ1-3; D not resolved. The source of this sequence is a donor at least 40 years old with non-small cell lung cancer. The specimen was primary lung tumor tissue. The CDR3: CASSLVGVGNTIYF. DNA of the CDR3: TGTGCCAGCAGCTTAGTGGGAGTTGGAAACACCATATATTTT.